This record looks at one T cell receptor (beta chain) sequence and its context. The clone's antigen remains unknown. Base qualities are not recorded, but no much larger clone differs from it by a single base. The CDR3 holds 16 amino acids from the cysteine to the phenylalanine. The read is trimmed to its CDR3 DNA, 48 bases read in frame from base 1. The germline V gene specifies LGHNT as CDR1 and FRNRAP as CDR2. Trimming leaves V shorter by 1 base and J shorter by 3 bases, with the junction holding 9 bases beyond the gene matches. This record comes from a study of blood T cell repertoires in COVID-19 (TCRdb year 2020). Notes on the research overall: The collaborator samples originated in the United States, Italy and Spain and spanned the acute and convalescent phases of COVID-19. A freely available public database, intended as a resource for researchers studying the immune response to SARS-CoV-2, is where the repertoires were released. Where available, HLA class I and class II types were obtained from metadata supplied by the sample provider rather than from assay-based typing. A de-identified subject ID, COVID-19 status, age in years and sex were almost always included in the sample metadata. Subjects who had been exposed to COVID-19, were actively infected with it, or had recovered from it provided the deeply sampled blood TCRbeta repertoires that made up the dataset. The material from the prospective study consisted of cDNA or gDNA derived from T cells, B-cell-depleted T cells, or PBMCs. The samples were drawn from two sources: the first 160 participants of the ongoing ImmuneRACE study, and approximately 1,300 subjects contributed by 6 global collaborators. The investigation overall reported the following: How much clinical and demographic metadata was included differed by source and by participant, and the metadata was provided uncurated.

Each collaborating institution followed its own protocols to collect whole blood in K2EDTA tubes. For TCRbeta analysis, collaborator samples were shipped as frozen whole blood, as isolated PBMCs, or as DNA extracted from either sample type. The immunoSEQ Assay, a bias-controlled multiplex PCR, was used to amplify TCRbeta CDR3 regions from genomic DNA. Per the authors' processing: Within the assay, amplification of reference gene primers was used to estimate how many nucleated cells each sample contained. Sequence reads were collapsed and filtered to measure the absolute abundance of every unique TCRbeta CDR3 rearrangement. For each sample, productive Simpson clonality was calculated by taking the square root of Simpson's diversity index across productive rearrangements. Imported from immuneACCESS, the table was reduced by TCRdb to in-frame sequences with V and J called. These copies leave out some clones; in studies compared against another copy, an unresolved V gene accounts for under half, and the cause of the remainder is not known. V, J and clone size are taken as reported in that table, and D and trimming were inferred from the DNA itself. A total of approximately 120,000 clones appear in this sample, roughly 80% of them only once. About 20% of the sample is held by the ten biggest clonotypes.

This clonotype was sampled from a woman between 55 and 75 years old with acute or convalescent COVID-19. Recombination linked TRBV12-5 to TRBJ2-7, with 7 junctional bases fitting TRBD2. Sequenced material: peripheral blood. The CDR3 here reads CASGLAWTGGNYEQYF. In nucleotide form, the sequence is TGTGCTAGTGGTTTGGCATGGACCGGGGGGAACTACGAGCAGTACTTC. Full variable domain (CDR3 extended with the reference TRBV12-5 and TRBJ2-7 proteins): DARVTQTPRHKVTEMGQEVTMRCQPILGHNTVFWYRQTMMQGLELLAYFRNRAPLDDSGMPKDRFSAEMPDATLATLKIQPSEPRDSAVYFCASGLAWTGGNYEQYFGPGTRLTVT.